This T cell receptor (beta chain) was recorded in a study of blood T cell repertoires in COVID-19. Study-wide context: Samples of COVID-19 (acute and convalescent) were obtained from the United States, Italy and Spain. From T cells, B-cell-depleted T cells, or PBMCs came the material, which was cDNA or gDNA.

Germline V gene sequence: CDR1 LGHNT, CDR2 FRNRAP. V was clipped by 6 bases and J by 5 bases; unmatched bases: 14. This CDR3 contains 16 residues. Original data processing: Reference gene primer amplification gave nucleated cell count estimates. TCRdb's copy holds only in-frame clones and misses some; the assay was immunoSEQ multiplex PCR. The V and J calls and clone size come from that table; D and trimming were worked out from the DNA. The data show roughly 90,000 clones, 80% to 85% seen once. Sequenced material: peripheral blood. The receptor was derived from a woman over 75 with active or convalescent COVID-19. The rearrangement uses TRBV12-5 and TRBJ2-7; 9 bases agree with TRBD2. The CDR3 nucleotides are TGTGCTAGTGGCCTCTGGCGGGGGGGCGAGACCCACGAGCAGTACTTC. It specifies CASGLWRGGETHEQYF.